The source of this T cell receptor (beta chain) is a study of T cells in localized non-small cell lung cancer. Sequencing used immunoSEQ multiplex PCR; TCRdb keeps in-frame clones, though not all of them. The sample lists about 59,000 clones, roughly nine tenths seen once, with around 20% in the top ten. Of note for this clone: What it recognizes is unknown.

Whole-study results and caveats: Researchers found a median approximately 53 of the top 100 tumor clones in adjacent lung.

The receptor's source is a man between 40 and 70 years old with stage I lung adenocarcinoma. The source was peripheral blood, collected before any cancer treatment.

In DNA form, the CDR3 reads TGTGCCAGCAGCTTGGTCGCGACTAGCTATGGCTACACCTTC. Translating gives CASSLVATSYGYTF. The gene calls are TRBV5-5 and TRBJ1-2; no firm D call. Germline values: CDR1 SGHKS, CDR2 YYEKEE (reference sequence). V was clipped by 0 bases and J by 4 bases, with 10 bases between them. The CDR3 length is 14 residues.